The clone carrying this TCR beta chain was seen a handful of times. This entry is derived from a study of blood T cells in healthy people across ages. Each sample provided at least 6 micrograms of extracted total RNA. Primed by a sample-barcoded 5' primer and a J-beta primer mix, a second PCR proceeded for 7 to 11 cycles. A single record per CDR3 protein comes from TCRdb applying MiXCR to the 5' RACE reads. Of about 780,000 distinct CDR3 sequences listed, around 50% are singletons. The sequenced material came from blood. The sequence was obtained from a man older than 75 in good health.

CDR3 loop: CASSLGQGRTNYGYTF. The CDR3 DNA reads TGTGCCAGCAGCTTAGGTCAGGGCCGAACTAACTATGGCTACACCTTC. The chain employs TRBV7-2 and TRBJ1-2, with D possibly matching TRBD1 (5 bases). With 1 base removed from V and 0 bases from J, the gap between germline ends came to 12 bases. Germline V lookup: CDR1 SGHTA, CDR2 FQGNSA. The CDR3 is made up of 16 amino acids.